Listed below are T cell receptor beta chains from one sample, sequenced in a study of OX40 agonist ivuxolimab in advanced cancers. Data came from immunoSEQ multiplex PCR; TCRdb stores just in-frame clones and leaves some out. The sample consists of tens of thousands of clones, around 89% of them appearing once. Specimen: CD4+ or CD8+ T cells sorted from blood, collected in a trial of the OX40 agonist ivuxolimab. Receptor source: an adult with an advanced solid tumor such as melanoma, head and neck, liver or kidney cancer. CDR3s include the opening cysteine and the closing phenylalanine or tryptophan. Fields, in order: J gene, D gene, V gene, clone size, CDR3 protein, CDR3 DNA. A D gene is named only where the DNA matches it firmly. Some rows mark clone size as missing; the rest say once, few, many or name a class of expanded clone.

TRBJ1-6 TRBD1 TRBV5-6 . CASSLGTGDVGSPLHF TGTGCCAGCAGTCTTGGGACAGGTGACGTCGGTTCACCCCTCCACTTT
TRBJ2-3 . TRBV9 . CASSGGEPGRDTQYF TGTGCCAGCAGCGGGGGGGAGCCAGGGAGAGATACGCAGTATTTT
TRBJ2-7 . TRBV15 . CATSREAGPYEQYF TGTGCCACCAGCAGAGAGGCCGGTCCCTACGAGCAGTACTTC
TRBJ2-3 . TRBV5-4 . CASRGKFSTDTQYF TGTGCCAGCAGAGGTAAATTTAGCACAGATACGCAGTATTTT
TRBJ1-3 TRBD1 TRBV7-8 . CASSSRRDSLGNTIYF TGTGCCAGCAGCTCCCGCCGGGACAGCCTAGGAAACACCATATATTTT
TRBJ2-3 . TRBV19 . CASSMGTDTQYF TGTGCCAGTAGTATGGGCACAGATACGCAGTATTTT
TRBJ2-1 TRBD2 TRBV19 . CASTSGLAGPTYNEQFF TGTGCCAGTACCTCCGGACTAGCGGGACCTACTTACAATGAGCAGTTCTTC
TRBJ2-7 . TRBV14 . CASSQDLLGGSHEQYF TGTGCCAGCAGCCAAGATCTTCTGGGAGGAAGCCACGAGCAGTACTTC
TRBJ1-2 . TRBV30 few CAWRDYGYTF TGTGCCTGGAGGGACTATGGCTACACCTTC
TRBJ2-7 TRBD1 TRBV27 . CASSPDRGITYEQYF TGTGCCAGCAGTCCGGACAGGGGGATTACGTACGAGCAGTACTTC
TRBJ2-2 TRBD1 TRBV5-1 . CASRAGTGGPGELFF TGCGCCAGCAGAGCCGGGACAGGGGGTCCCGGGGAGCTGTTTTTT
TRBJ2-1 TRBD2 TRBV18 . CASSLGTSGNNYNEQFF TGTGCCAGCTCACTAGGGACTAGCGGGAACAACTACAATGAGCAGTTCTTC
TRBJ1-3 TRBD1 TRBV28 few CASSAGTAITIYF TGTGCCAGCAGCGCCGGGACAGCGATCACCATATATTTT
TRBJ2-7 TRBD1 TRBV23-1 . CASLPDRVYEQYF TGCGCCAGCCTCCCGGACAGGGTCTACGAGCAGTACTTC
TRBJ2-7 . TRBV7-9 few CASSHRQSSYEQYF TGTGCCAGCAGCCATCGACAGTCCTCCTACGAGCAGTACTTC
TRBJ2-5 . TRBV14 . CASSQVSVWSQETQYF TGTGCCAGCAGCCAAGTCAGTGTGTGGAGCCAAGAGACCCAGTACTTC